These 7 T cell receptor beta chains share one sample of origin, sequenced in a study of CXCR3-negative and CXCR3-positive naive CD8 T cells. The TRB cDNA libraries were prepared by 5' RACE with UMI labels. TCRdb re-called the 5' RACE reads, yielding one record per CDR3 amino acid sequence without DNA. The sample is made up of 150,000 or so distinct CDR3 sequences, and the top ten hold just under 0.5% of it. The specimen sequenced was naive CXCR3- CD8+ T cells from blood. Regarding subset: CD45RO-CCR7+CD27+CD95- naive CD8+ T cells lacking CXCR3 (TNR3-). These receptors all come from a human donor in good health. Some clones in this sample may be carry-over from other donors' samples.

This rearrangement joins TRBV27 to TRBJ2-3; TCRdb's assignment of TRBD1 cannot be checked, as there is no DNA. Germline CDR1 MNHEY, CDR2 SMNVEV (reference sequence). This CDR3 is built from 13 residues. The CDR3 spells CASSFPGGNNQYF.

This rearrangement joins TRBV12-3 or TRBV12-4 to TRBJ2-1. CDR3 length equals 12 residues. Here the CDR3 reads CASSSRTLEQFF.

The chain has TRBV7-9 and TRBJ2-1; the D call of TRBD2 rests on TCRdb alone, since no DNA is present to check it. Germline loops: CDR1 SEHNR, CDR2 FQNEAQ (reference sequence). CDR3 length equals 14 residues. This CDR3 is CASSFRGRLYEQFF.

The chain joins TRBV7-2 to TRBJ2-5; TCRdb gives TRBD2 as the D gene, but with no DNA this cannot be confirmed. This CDR3 region has 22 residues. The germline CDR1 and CDR2 sequences are SGHTA and FQGNSA. This chain's CDR3 is CASSLAWKGSSGGASLQETQYF.

This rearrangement joins TRBV28 to TRBJ1-1; absent DNA, TCRdb's TRBD1 call cannot be checked. CDR1 and CDR2 from the germline V gene are MDHEN and SYDVKM. There are 15 residues in the CDR3. The CDR3: CASNSHGGVQTEAFF.

The J gene is TRBJ2-3, the V gene TRBV4-1; TCRdb names TRBD2, which stays unverified in the absence of DNA. This CDR3 comprises 15 residues. Germline V gene sequence: CDR1 MGHRA, CDR2 YSYEKL. CDR3 sequence reads: CASGPWTSGSNTQYF.

The chain is built from TRBV4-3 and TRBJ1-1. The CDR3 totals 17 residues. Germline CDR1 LGHNA, CDR2 YSLEER. The CDR3 spells CASSQETAEDRRGVAFF.